This T cell receptor (beta chain) was captured by sequencing in a study of T-cell reconstitution after alpha-beta-depleted transplantation in children. Study-level results: There were reportedly several hundred expanded graft clones from which alpha-beta T cells came about two months after transplant.

This CDR3 contains 16 residues. Germline CDR1 DFQATT, CDR2 SNEGSKA (reference sequence). V lost 0 bases, J lost 0 bases, and 12 bases lay in between. Remarks on this clonotype: Its antigen is currently unknown.

Unique molecular identifiers featured in how the TCRbeta library was prepared. TCRdb called the PCR reads again in MiXCR, with one record for every CDR3 protein. The data contain hundreds of thousands of distinct CDR3 sequences, roughly 15% of them singletons. Here the sequenced sample was PBMCs, mostly from graft donor cells, taken 360 days after TCRalphabeta/CD19-depleted stem cell transplant. The gene calls are TRBV20-1 and TRBJ1-3; the D gene is possibly TRBD1 (6 bases). This clonotype was sampled from a male patient between 5 and 17 years old who had a stem cell transplant for acute lymphoblastic leukemia, so the T cells may come from the graft donor. CDR3 in amino acids: CSAREGQQVSGNTIYF. As DNA, the CDR3 is TGCAGTGCTAGAGAAGGACAGCAGGTCTCTGGAAACACCATATATTTT.